Here is one T cell receptor beta chain with its context. This CDR3 spans 15 amino acids. Trimming cost V 2 bases and J 7 bases, with 12 bases left between them. Germline values: CDR1 KGHSH, CDR2 LQKENI. This record comes from a study of OX40 agonist ivuxolimab in advanced cancers. As for the study in general: Partial responses were recorded for three patients, including one with hepatocellular carcinoma and two with cutaneous melanoma.

Generated by immunoSEQ multiplex PCR, the TCRdb table keeps only in-frame clones and is missing some. The table shows over 60,000 clones, with around 91% occurring only once. With baseline, cycle 4 day 1, and cycle 7 day 1 as timepoints, blood was sampled. The sequencing here drew on CD4+ or CD8+ T cells sorted from blood, taken in a trial of the OX40 agonist ivuxolimab. The chain carries TRBV18 and TRBJ1-6, with D perhaps matching TRBD1 (6 bases). The TCR comes from an adult with an advanced solid tumor such as melanoma, head and neck, liver or kidney cancer. The CDR3 DNA sequence: TGTGCCAGCTCACCAGGTGCAGGGGACAATTCACCCCTCCACTTT. It is translated as CASSPGAGDNSPLHF.